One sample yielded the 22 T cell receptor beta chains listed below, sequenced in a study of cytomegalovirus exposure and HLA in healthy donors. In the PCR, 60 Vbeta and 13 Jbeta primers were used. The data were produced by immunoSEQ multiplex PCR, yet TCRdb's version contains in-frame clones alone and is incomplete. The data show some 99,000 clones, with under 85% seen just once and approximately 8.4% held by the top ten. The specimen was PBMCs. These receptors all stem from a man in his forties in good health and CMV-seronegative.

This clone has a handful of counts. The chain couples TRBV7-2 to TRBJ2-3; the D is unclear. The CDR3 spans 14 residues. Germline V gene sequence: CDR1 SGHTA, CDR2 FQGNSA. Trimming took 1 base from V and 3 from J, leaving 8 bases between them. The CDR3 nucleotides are TGTGCCAGCAGCTTAGGTCCGAGTACAGATACGCAGTATTTT. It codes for CASSLGPSTDTQYF.

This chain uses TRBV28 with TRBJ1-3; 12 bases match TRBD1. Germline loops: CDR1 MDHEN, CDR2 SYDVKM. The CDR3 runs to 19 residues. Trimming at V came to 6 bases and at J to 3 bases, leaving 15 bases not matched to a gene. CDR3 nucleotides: TGTGCCAGCAGGGGGTTGGGGACAGGGGGCAGTTTGTATGGAAACACCATATATTTT. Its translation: CASRGLGTGGSLYGNTIYF.

The CDR3 DNA follows: TGCGCCAGCAGCTACAACAGGGGATACACTTCCAAGAATGAAAAACTGTTTTTT. This sequence encodes CASSYNRGYTSKNEKLFF. The chain joins TRBV5-1 to TRBJ1-4; 7 bases agree with TRBD1. CDR3 length: 18 residues. Germline loops: CDR1 SGHRS, CDR2 YFSETQ. V shed 3 bases and J 5 bases; nucleotides not matched to a gene: 16.

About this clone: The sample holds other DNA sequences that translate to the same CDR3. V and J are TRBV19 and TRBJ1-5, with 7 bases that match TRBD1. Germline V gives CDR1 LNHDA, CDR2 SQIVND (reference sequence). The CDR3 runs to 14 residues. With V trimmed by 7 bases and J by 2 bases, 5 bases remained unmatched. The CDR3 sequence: CASTLQGGNQPQHF. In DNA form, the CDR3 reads TGTGCCAGTACCTTGCAGGGGGGCAATCAGCCCCAGCATTTT.

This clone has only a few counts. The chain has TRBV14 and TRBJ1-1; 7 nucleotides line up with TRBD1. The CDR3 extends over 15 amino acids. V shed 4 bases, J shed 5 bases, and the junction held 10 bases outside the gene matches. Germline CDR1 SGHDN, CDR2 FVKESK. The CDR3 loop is CASSPTLSTGTEAFF. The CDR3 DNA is TGTGCCAGCAGCCCAACACTCTCGACAGGGACTGAAGCTTTCTTT.

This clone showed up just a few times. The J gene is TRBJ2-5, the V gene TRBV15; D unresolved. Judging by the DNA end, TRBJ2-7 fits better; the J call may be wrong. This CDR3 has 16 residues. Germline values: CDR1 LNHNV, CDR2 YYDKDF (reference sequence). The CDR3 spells CATSRDFQARAHEQYF. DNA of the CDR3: TGTGCCACCAGCAGAGATTTCCAGGCCCGAGCCCACGAGCAGTACTTC.

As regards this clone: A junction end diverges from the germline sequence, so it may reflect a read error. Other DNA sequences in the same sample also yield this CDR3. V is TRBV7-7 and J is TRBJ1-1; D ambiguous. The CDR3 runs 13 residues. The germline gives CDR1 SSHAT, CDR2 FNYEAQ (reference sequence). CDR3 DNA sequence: TGTGCTAGCAGCTTATCTATGAACACTGAAGCTTTCTTT. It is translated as CASSLSMNTEAFF.

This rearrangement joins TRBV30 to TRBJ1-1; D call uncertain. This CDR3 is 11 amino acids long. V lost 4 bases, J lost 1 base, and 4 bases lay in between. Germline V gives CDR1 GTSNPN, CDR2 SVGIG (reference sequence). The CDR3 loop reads CAWKQNTEAFF. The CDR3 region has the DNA TGTGCCTGGAAGCAGAACACTGAAGCTTTCTTT. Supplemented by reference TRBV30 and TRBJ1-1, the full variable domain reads SQTIHQWPATLVQPVGSPLSLECTVEGTSNPNLYWYRQAAGRGLQLLFYSVGIGQISSEVPQNLSASRPQDRQFILSSKKLLLSDSGFYLCAWKQNTEAFFGQGTRLTVV.

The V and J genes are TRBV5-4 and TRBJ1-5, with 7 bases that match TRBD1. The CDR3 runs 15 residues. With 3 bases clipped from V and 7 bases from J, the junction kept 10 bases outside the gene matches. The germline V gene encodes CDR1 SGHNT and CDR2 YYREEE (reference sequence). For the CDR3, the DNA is TGTGCCAGCAGCTCCGACAGGGTCGAAGGACAGCCCCAGCATTTT. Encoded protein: CASSSDRVEGQPQHF.

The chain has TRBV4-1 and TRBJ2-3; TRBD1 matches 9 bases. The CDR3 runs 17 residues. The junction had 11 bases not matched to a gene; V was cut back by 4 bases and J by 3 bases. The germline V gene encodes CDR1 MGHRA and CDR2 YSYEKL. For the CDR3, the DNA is TGCGCCAGCAGCCGCCCCCGGGGAGGACAGGGGACAGATACGCAGTATTTT. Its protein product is CASSRPRGGQGTDTQYF.

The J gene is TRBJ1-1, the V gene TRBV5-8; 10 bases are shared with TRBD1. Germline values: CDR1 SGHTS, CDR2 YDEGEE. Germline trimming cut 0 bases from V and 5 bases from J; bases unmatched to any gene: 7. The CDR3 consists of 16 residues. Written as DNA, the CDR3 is TGTGCCAGCAGCTTGGGACAGGGGGCAAGAAGGACTGAAGCTTTCTTT. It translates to CASSLGQGARRTEAFF. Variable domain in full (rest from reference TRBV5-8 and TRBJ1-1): EAGVTQSPTHLIKTRGQQATLRCSPISGHTSVYWYQQALGLGLQFLLWYDEGEERNRGNFPPRFSGRQFPNYSSELNVNALELEDSALYLCASSLGQGARRTEAFFGQGTRLTVV.

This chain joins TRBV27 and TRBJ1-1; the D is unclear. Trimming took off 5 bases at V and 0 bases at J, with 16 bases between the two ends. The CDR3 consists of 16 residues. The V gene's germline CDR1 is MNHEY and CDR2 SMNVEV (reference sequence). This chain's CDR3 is CASSPYVGLMNTEAFF. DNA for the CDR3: TGTGCCAGCAGTCCCTATGTCGGGTTAATGAACACTGAAGCTTTCTTT.

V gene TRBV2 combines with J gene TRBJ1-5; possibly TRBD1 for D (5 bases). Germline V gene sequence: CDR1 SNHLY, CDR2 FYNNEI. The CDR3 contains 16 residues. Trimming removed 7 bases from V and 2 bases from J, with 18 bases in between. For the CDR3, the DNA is TGTGCCAGCACTGGGGCACCACCCCTGGGCAATCAGCCCCAGCATTTT. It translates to CASTGAPPLGNQPQHF.

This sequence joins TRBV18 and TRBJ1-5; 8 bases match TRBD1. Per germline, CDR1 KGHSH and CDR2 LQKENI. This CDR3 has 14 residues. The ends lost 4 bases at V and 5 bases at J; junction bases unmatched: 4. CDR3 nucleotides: TGTGCCAGCTCACTGGCAGGGGGCGATCAGCCCCAGCATTTT. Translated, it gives CASSLAGGDQPQHF.

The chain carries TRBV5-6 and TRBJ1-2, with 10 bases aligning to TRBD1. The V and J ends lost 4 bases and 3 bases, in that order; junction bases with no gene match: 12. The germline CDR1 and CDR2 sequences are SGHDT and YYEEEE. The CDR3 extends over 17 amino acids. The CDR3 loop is CASSRTGGFFLDYGYTF. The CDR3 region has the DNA TGTGCCAGCAGCCGGACAGGGGGATTCTTTCTAGACTATGGCTACACCTTC.

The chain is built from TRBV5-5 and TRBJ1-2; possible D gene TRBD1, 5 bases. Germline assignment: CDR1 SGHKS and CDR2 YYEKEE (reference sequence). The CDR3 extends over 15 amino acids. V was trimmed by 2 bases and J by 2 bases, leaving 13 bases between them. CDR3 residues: CASSFDSTINYGYTF. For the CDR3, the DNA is TGTGCCAGCAGCTTTGACAGCACCATAAACTATGGCTACACCTTC.

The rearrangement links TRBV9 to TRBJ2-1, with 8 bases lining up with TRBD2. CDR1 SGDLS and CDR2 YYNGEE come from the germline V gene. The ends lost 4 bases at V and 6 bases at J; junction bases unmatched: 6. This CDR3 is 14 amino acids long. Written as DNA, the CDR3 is TGTGCCAGCAGCATATCCGGGACTAGCAATGAGCAGTTCTTC. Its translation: CASSISGTSNEQFF.

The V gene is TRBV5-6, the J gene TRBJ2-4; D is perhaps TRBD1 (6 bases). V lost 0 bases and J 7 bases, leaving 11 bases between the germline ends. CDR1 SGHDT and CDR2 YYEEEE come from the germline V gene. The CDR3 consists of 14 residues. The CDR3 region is CASSLAGAMNIQYF. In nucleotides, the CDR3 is TGTGCCAGCAGCTTGGCAGGGGCGATGAACATTCAGTACTTC.

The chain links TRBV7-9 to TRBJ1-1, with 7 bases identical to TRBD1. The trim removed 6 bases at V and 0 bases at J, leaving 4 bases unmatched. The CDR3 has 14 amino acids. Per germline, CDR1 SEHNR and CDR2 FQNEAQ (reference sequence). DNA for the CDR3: TGTGCCAGCAGACGGGGACAGTTGAACACTGAAGCTTTCTTT. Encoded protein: CASRRGQLNTEAFF.

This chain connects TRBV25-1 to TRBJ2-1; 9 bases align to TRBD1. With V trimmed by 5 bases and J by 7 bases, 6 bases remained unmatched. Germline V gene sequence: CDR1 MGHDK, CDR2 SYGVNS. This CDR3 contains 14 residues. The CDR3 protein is CASSWGQGPNEQFF. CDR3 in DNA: TGTGCCAGCAGTTGGGGACAGGGCCCTAATGAGCAGTTCTTC.

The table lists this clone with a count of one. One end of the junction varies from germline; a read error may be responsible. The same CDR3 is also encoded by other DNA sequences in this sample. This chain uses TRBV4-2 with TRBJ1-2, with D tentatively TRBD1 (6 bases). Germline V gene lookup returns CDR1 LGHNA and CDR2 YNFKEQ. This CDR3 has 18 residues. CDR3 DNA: TGTGCCAGCAGCCAAGGGATTGCGCAGGGGCCCCCCTTGCGTGGCTACACCTTT. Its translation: CASSQGIAQGPPLRGYTF.

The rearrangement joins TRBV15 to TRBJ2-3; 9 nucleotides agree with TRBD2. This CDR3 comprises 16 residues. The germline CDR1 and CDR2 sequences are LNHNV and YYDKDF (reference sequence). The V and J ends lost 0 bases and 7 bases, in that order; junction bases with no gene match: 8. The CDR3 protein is CATSRDLAGAGNTQYF. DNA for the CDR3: TGTGCCACCAGCAGAGATTTAGCGGGGGCCGGAAATACGCAGTATTTT.